The text below deals with one T cell receptor (beta chain). Its cognate antigen is unknown. This specimen comes from a study of spatial heterogeneity in lung cancer. Whole-study results and caveats: The appearance of ubiquitous expanded tumor TCRs in blood was greater at resection than follow-up.

The J segment lost 5 bases and the V segment lost 4 bases, leaving 6 bases of the junction unmatched. The CDR3 has 14 amino acids. Germline-derived CDR1 and CDR2 are SGHRS and YFSETQ. Every TCR cDNA molecule bore a unique molecular identifier. TCRdb analysed the 5' RACE reads with MiXCR anew, one entry per CDR3 protein. Of tens of thousands of distinct CDR3 sequences listed, around 12% were seen once; the top ten hold 4.6%. Indicated time point: sample taken at primary tumor resection. Unsorted whole RNA of tumor, nontumor lung or frozen PBMC was sequenced. Donors were 72 untreated early-stage non-small cell lung cancer patients.

The TCR originated in a male donor with early-stage non-small cell lung cancer. V gene TRBV5-1 combines with J gene TRBJ2-4, with 7 bases identical to TRBD1. The material was PBMCs, obtained at surgery. The CDR3 region is CASSMWDSQNIQYF. The CDR3 nucleotides are TGCGCCAGCAGCATGTGGGACAGCCAAAACATTCAGTACTTC.